This TCR beta chain was identified in a study of blood T cells in healthy people across ages. Whole-study context: Capturing about one barcoded beta molecule per two T cells was achieved by template switching.

Concerning this clonotype itself: Its antigen is unknown.

Overall study findings and caveats: A greater number of naive CD4+ cells and higher diversity distinguished long-lived donors from aged donors.

Each donor had 8.5 to 10 milliliters of peripheral blood drawn. The CDR3 consists of 15 residues. Germline V gene lookup returns CDR1 SNHLY and CDR2 FYNNEI. With V trimmed by 7 bases and J by 0 bases, 9 bases remained unmatched. Combining a sample-barcoded 5' primer with a J-beta primer mix, a second PCR ran for roughly 6 to 12 cycles. A tag from a template-switch adaptor with 12 random nucleotides marked each cDNA molecule. TCRdb re-called the 5' RACE reads through MiXCR, storing one row per CDR3 protein. The table shows 1.5 million to 2 million distinct CDR3 sequences, with 49% occurring only once. The sequence was collected from a woman aged 40 to 50 in good health. Sample: blood. The chain employs TRBV2 and TRBJ2-7; 7 nucleotides line up with TRBD1. The CDR3 sequence: CASNPGGHISYEQYF. CDR3 DNA sequence: TGTGCCAGCAACCCAGGGGGACACATCTCCTACGAGCAGTACTTC.